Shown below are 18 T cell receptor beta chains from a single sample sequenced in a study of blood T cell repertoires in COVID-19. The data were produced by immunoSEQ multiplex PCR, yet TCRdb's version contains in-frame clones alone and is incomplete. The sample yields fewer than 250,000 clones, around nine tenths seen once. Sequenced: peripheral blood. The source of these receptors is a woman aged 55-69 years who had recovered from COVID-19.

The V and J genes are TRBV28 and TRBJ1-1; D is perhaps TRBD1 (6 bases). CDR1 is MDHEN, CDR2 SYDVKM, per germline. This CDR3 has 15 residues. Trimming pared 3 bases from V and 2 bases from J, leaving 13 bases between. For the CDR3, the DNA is TGTGCCAGCAGTTTTAGGGGGGGTAGTAACACTGAAGCTTTCTTT. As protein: CASSFRGGSNTEAFF.

CDR3 loop: CASSGRTGGFVETQYF. CDR3 bases: TGTGCCAGTAGCGGTAGGACAGGGGGCTTTGTAGAGACCCAGTACTTC. The chain couples TRBV19 to TRBJ2-5; 11 nucleotides line up with TRBD1. The junction had 10 bases not matched to a gene; V was cut back by 6 bases and J by 4 bases. The CDR3 extends over 16 amino acids. Germline-derived CDR1 and CDR2 are LNHDA and SQIVND (reference sequence).

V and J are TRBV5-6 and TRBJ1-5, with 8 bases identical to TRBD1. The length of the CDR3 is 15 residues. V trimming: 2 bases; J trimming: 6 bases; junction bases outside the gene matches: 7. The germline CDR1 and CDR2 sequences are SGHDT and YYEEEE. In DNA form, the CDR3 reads TGTGCCAGCAGCTTTGGGGGACAGGTGACTCAGCCCCAGCATTTT. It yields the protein CASSFGGQVTQPQHF. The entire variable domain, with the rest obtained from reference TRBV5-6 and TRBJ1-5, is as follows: DAGVTQSPTHLIKTRGQQVTLRCSPKSGHDTVSWYQQALGQGPQFIFQYYEEEERQRGNFPDRFSGHQFPNYSSELNVNALLLGDSALYLCASSFGGQVTQPQHFGDGTRLSIL.

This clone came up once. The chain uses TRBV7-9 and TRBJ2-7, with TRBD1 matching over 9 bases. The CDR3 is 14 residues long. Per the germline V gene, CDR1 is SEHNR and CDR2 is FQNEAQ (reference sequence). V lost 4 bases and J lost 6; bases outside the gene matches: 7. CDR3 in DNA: TGTGCCAGCAGCTCCCGGGACAGGGATGGCGAGCAGTACTTC. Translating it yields CASSSRDRDGEQYF. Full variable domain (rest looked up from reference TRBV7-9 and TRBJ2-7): DTGVSQNPRHKITKRGQNVTFRCDPISEHNRLYWYRQTLGQGPEFLTYFQNEAQLEKSRLLSDRFSAERPKGSFSTLEIQRTEQGDSAMYLCASSSRDRDGEQYFGPGTRLTVT.

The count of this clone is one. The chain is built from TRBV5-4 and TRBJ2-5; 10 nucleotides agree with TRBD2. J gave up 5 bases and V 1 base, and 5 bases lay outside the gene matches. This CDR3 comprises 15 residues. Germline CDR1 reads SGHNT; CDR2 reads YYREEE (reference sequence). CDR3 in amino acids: CASSLLGAGGETQYF. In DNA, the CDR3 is TGTGCCAGCAGCTTGTTGGGAGCGGGGGGGGAGACCCAGTACTTC. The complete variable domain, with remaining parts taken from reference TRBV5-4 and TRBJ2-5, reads ETGVTQSPTHLIKTRGQQVTLRCSSQSGHNTVSWYQQALGQGPQFIFQYYREEENGRGNFPPRFSGLQFPNYSSELNVNALELDDSALYLCASSLLGAGGETQYFGPGTRLLVL.

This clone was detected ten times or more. CDR3 sequence: CASSPRQDRTDTQYF. The CDR3 nucleotides read TGTGCCAGCTCCCCCAGACAGGACCGCACAGATACGCAGTATTTT. This chain joins TRBV18 and TRBJ2-3, with a tentative D call TRBD1 (6 bases). The germline V gene has CDR1 KGHSH and CDR2 LQKENI. Trimming stripped 6 bases from V and 1 base from J, with 14 bases between. The length of the CDR3 is 15 residues.

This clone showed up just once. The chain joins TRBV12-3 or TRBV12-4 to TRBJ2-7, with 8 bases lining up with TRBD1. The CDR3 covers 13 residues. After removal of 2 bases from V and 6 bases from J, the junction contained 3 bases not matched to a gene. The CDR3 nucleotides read TGTGCCAGCAGTTTATCGGACAGGGCCGAGCAGTACTTC. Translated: CASSLSDRAEQYF.

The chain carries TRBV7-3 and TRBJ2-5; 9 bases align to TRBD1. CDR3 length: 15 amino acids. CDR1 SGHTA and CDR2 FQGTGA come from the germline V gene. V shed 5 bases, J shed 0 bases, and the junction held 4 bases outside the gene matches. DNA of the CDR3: TGTGCCAGCAGCCCAGGGACAGGGTACCAAGAGACCCAGTACTTC. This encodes CASSPGTGYQETQYF. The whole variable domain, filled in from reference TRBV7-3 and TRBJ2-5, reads GAGVSQTPSNKVTEKGKYVELRCDPISGHTALYWYRQSLGQGPEFLIYFQGTGAADDSGLPNDRFFAVRPEGSVSTLKIQRTERGDSAVYLCASSPGTGYQETQYFGPGTRLLVL.

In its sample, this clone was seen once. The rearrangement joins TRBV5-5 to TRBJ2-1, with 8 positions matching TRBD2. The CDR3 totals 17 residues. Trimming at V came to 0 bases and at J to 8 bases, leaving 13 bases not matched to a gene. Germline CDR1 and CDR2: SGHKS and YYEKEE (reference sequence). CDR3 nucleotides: TGTGCCAGCAGCTTGGTTAAACCCGGGGGGGCCGTTGATGAGCAGTTCTTC. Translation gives CASSLVKPGGAVDEQFF.

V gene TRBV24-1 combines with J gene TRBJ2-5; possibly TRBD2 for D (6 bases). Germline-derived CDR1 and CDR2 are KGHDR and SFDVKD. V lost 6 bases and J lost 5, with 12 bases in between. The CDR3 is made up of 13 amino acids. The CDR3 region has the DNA TGTGCCACCAGTCAGGCGGGGTTGGAGACCCAGTACTTC. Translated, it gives CATSQAGLETQYF.

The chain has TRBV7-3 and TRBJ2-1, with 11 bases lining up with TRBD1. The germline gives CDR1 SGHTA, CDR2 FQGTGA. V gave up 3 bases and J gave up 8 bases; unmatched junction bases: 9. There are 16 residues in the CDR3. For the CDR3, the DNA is TGTGCCAGCAGCTTTGACCGGACAGGGGGCGGGTATGAGCAGTTCTTC. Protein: CASSFDRTGGGYEQFF. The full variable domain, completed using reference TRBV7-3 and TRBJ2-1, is GAGVSQTPSNKVTEKGKYVELRCDPISGHTALYWYRQSLGQGPEFLIYFQGTGAADDSGLPNDRFFAVRPEGSVSTLKIQRTERGDSAVYLCASSFDRTGGGYEQFFGPGTRLTVL.

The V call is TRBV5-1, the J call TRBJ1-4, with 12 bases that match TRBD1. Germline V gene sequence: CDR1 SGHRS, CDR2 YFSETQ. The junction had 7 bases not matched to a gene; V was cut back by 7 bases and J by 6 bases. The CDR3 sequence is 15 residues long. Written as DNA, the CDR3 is TGCGCCAGCGGCGGGACAGGGGGCGCACATGAAAAACTGTTTTTT. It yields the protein CASGGTGGAHEKLFF. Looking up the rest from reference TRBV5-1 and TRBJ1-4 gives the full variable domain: KAGVTQTPRYLIKTRGQQVTLSCSPISGHRSVSWYQQTPGQGLQFLFEYFSETQRNKGNFPGRFSGRQFSNSRSEMNVSTLELGDSALYLCASGGTGGAHEKLFFGSGTQLSVL.

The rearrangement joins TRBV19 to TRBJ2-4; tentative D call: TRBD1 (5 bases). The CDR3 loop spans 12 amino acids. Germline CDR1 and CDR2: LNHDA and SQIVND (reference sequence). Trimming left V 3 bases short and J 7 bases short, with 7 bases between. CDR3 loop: CASSIRGNIQYF. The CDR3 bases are TGTGCCAGTAGTATTAGGGGCAACATTCAGTACTTC. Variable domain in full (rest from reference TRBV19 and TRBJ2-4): DGGITQSPKYLFRKEGQNVTLSCEQNLNHDAMYWYRQDPGQGLRLIYYSQIVNDFQKGDIAEGYSVSREKKESFPLTVTSAQKNPTAFYLCASSIRGNIQYFGAGTRLSVL.

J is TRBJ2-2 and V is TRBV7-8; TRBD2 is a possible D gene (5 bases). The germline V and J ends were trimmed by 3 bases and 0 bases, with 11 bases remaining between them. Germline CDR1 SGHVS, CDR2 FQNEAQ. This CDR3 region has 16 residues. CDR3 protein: CASSFYGDANTGELFF. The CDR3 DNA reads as TGTGCCAGCAGCTTTTACGGGGATGCGAACACCGGGGAGCTGTTTTTT.

The CDR3 region is CASSLMGRTEAFF. The CDR3 DNA sequence: TGTGCCAGCAGCCTGATGGGGAGGACTGAAGCTTTCTTT. The chain recombines TRBV5-4 with TRBJ1-1; D call uncertain. Deletions cut 4 bases from V and 5 bases from J, with 12 bases between. Germline V gene lookup returns CDR1 SGHNT and CDR2 YYREEE (reference sequence). CDR3 length: 13 amino acids.

CDR3 bases: TGTGCCATCAGTGACCCGGGGAAAGTCTCCTACGAGCAGTACTTC. This encodes CAISDPGKVSYEQYF. The chain employs TRBV10-3 and TRBJ2-7, with a possible D match to TRBD2 (5 bases). CDR3 length: 15 residues. Germline V lookup: CDR1 ENHRY, CDR2 SYGVKD. V was trimmed by 3 bases and J by 0 bases, leaving 12 bases between them.

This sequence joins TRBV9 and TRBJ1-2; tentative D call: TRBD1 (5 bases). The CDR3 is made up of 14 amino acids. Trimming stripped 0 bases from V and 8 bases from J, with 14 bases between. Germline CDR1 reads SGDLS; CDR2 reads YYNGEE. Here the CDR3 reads CASSVGGHGSGYTF. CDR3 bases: TGTGCCAGCAGCGTAGGAGGACACGGCTCGGGCTACACCTTC. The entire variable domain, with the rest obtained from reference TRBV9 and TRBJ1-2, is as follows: DSGVTQTPKHLITATGQRVTLRCSPRSGDLSVYWYQQSLDQGLQFLIQYYNGEERAKGNILERFSAQQFPDLHSELNLSSLELGDSALYFCASSVGGHGSGYTFGSGTRLTVV.

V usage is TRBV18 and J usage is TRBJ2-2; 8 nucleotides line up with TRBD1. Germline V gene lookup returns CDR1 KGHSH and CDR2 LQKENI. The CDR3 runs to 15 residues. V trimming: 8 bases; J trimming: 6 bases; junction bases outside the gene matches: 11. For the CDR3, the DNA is TGTGCCAGCACGACAGGGGCCTTTACGTCCGGGGAGCTGTTTTTT. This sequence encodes CASTTGAFTSGELFF. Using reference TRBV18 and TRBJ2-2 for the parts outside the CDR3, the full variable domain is NAGVMQNPRHLVRRRGQEARLRCSPMKGHSHVYWYRQLPEEGLKFMVYLQKENIIDESGMPKERFSAEFPKEGPSILRIQQVVRGDSAAYFCASTTGAFTSGELFFGEGSRLTVL.